This section outlines one TCR beta chain sequence together with its context. Its antigen target is currently unknown. The record has no base qualities; no much larger clone is one base away. What the time point label conveys for this sample: baseline pretreatment blood. The treatment or condition tag for this specimen amounts to: 15 Gy SBRT to primary tumor, nephrectomy 4 weeks later. To track tumor-enriched clonotypes, serial peripheral blood was sampled from radiation-treated patients at baseline and at 2 weeks and 4 weeks after SBRT. All patients had renal cell carcinoma with clear cell pathology. The QIAamp DNA Blood Mini Kit (Qiagen) was used to prepare genomic DNA for TCR sequencing. Samples were included in the analyses only if all quality control checks were passed. The CDR3, cysteine through phenylalanine, is 16 amino acids long. CDR3 DNA is the only sequence kept; it has 48 bases, read in frame from the first base. V is pared back by 0 bases and J by 0 bases, with 11 bases lying between the germline termini. The CDR1 and CDR2 encoded by the germline V gene (reference sequence) are LNHNV and YYDKDF.

The data are from a study of radiation and T cells in renal cell carcinoma (dated by TCRdb to the early 2020s). In the study overall: Samples were obtained from a clinical trial, in which 15 Gy stereotactic body radiation therapy was delivered to primary renal cell carcinomas and nephrectomy was performed 4 weeks later. In total, 53 samples underwent TCR beta sequencing: about 26 tumors plus 27 peripheral blood samples. In the 40 to 60 samples combined, 4,016,671 unique CDR3 nucleotide sequences were found, encoding some 2,500,000 unique CDR3 amino acid sequences. Study-wide conclusions, independent of this receptor: Because pretreatment tumor biopsies were not available, the baseline intratumoral presence of clonotypes could not be determined. With a single-armed trial design, the study had no way to address how radiation dose or scheduling affects the TCR repertoire. Dynamics of the blood repertoire were not tracked past 4 weeks after treatment. An increase in top tumor clonotypes in blood was observed from baseline to 2 weeks post-radiation, followed by contraction by 4 weeks, which was taken to suggest transient expansion of tumor-resident clones.

TCR beta libraries were generated from genomic DNA with the immunoSEQ kit, following the manufacturer's recommendations. Library preparation used a first multiplex PCR with proprietary primers, then a second PCR adding unique barcodes, with bead cleanups after each round. Each sample batch included a kit-provided positive control reaction and a negative control reaction. The final libraries were assessed on an Agilent 4200 TapeStation D1000 ScreenTape, pooled by volume, and quantified by qPCR. An Illumina NextSeq500 fitted with a MidOutput 150-cycle cartridge performed the sequencing, running 156 Read1 cycles and 15 Index1 cycles with the kit's custom primers. The pooled library was loaded at around 1 pM with around 20% PhiX control spiked in. Concerning the study's data processing: Vendor-processed data were analyzed in R, with a clonotype defined as all T cells sharing the same CDR3 nucleotide sequence. In the clone abundance analyses, frequencies in each sample were normalized to that sample's 10,000 most abundant clones. Public T cell clones, which averaged fewer than five per sample, were removed prior to analysis. Tumor-enriched clonotypes and baseline blood-enriched clonotypes were defined as those with an abundance difference of at least 32-fold between compartments. A beta-binomial differential abundance model was applied to find clonotypes that expanded or contracted between blood time points. The Baroni-Urbani and Buser coefficient was used to measure tumor-blood repertoire similarity, and groups were compared with two-tailed Wilcoxon tests in R. Held by TCRdb, this immuneACCESS table contains in-frame sequences only and omits some clones. Under half of the omission traces to an unresolved V gene where checked; the cause of the rest is unknown. V, J and clone size reflect that table, while D and trimming were determined from the DNA. Here the sample has 100,000 to 150,000 clones; roughly 80% occur a single time. The ten largest clones take up 3% of the sample.

The rearrangement combines TRBV15 with TRBJ1-2; a confident D gene designation cannot be given. The specimen was blood, collected from a patient whose treatment included radiotherapy and nephrectomy. The TCR sequence derives from a woman aged 60-75 years with renal cell carcinoma. The CDR3 corresponds to CATSRDGGNTNYGYTF. The nucleotide sequence reads TGTGCCACCAGCAGAGATGGCGGCAACACTAACTATGGCTACACCTTC.